This T cell receptor beta chain emerged from a study of cytomegalovirus exposure and HLA in healthy donors. Germline V lookup: CDR1 SGDLS, CDR2 YYNGEE. This CDR3 has 15 residues. The V gene end was trimmed by 0 bases and the J gene end by 8 bases; junction bases not matched to a gene: 9. The PCR employed 60 Vbeta primers together with 13 Jbeta primers. The table came from immunoSEQ multiplex PCR; TCRdb's copy has only in-frame clones and leaves some out. The sample has 55,000 to 65,000 clones, 75% to 85% seen once. Study-level results: Segments of the TCR beta V type were, in most cases, productive about 87% or about 30% of the time in an earlier analysis.

Unrecorded immune exposure was likely among donors, who were nominally healthy when sampled. Note on this clone: The antigen remains unidentified.

This clonotype was sampled from a male donor in good health and CMV-seronegative. The rearrangement links TRBV9 to TRBJ1-2, with 8 bases aligning to TRBD1. The sequencing input was PBMCs. The CDR3 sequence is CASSVGGRGLGGYTF. CDR3 nucleotide sequence: TGTGCCAGCAGCGTAGGGGGCAGGGGGCTAGGCGGCTACACCTTC.